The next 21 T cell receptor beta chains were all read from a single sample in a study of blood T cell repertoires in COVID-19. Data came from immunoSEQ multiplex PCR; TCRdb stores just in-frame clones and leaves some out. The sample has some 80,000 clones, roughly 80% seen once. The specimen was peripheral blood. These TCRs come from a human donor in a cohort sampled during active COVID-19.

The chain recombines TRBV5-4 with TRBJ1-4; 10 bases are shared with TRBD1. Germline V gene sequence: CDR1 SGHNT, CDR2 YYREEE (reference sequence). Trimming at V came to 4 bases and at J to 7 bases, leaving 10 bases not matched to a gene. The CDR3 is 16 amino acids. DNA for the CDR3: TGTGCCAGCAGCCTAAACGCCGGGACAGGGGTTGAAAAACTGTTTTTT. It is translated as CASSLNAGTGVEKLFF.

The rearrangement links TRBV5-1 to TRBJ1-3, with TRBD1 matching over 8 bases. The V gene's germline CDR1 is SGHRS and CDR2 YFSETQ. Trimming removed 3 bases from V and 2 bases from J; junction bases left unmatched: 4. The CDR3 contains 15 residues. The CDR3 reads CASSSSTGAGNTIYF. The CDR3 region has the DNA TGCGCCAGCAGCTCCTCGACAGGGGCTGGAAACACCATATATTTT.

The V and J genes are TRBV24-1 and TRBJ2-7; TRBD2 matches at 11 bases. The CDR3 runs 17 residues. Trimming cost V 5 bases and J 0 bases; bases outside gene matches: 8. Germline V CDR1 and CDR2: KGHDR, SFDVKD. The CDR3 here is CATSVSYSGGASYEQYF. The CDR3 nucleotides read TGTGCCACCAGTGTCTCCTATAGCGGGGGGGCCTCCTACGAGCAGTACTTC.

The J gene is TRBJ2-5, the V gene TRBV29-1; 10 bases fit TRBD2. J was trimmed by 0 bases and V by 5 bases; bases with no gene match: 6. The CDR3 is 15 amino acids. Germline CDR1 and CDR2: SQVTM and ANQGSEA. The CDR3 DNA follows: TGCAGCGTTCCCTCTAGCGGGGGCCACCAAGAGACCCAGTACTTC. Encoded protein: CSVPSSGGHQETQYF.

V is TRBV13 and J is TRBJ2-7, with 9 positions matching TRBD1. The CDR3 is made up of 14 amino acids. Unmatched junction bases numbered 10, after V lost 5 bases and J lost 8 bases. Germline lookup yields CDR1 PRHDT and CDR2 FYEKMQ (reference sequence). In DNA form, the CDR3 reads TGTGCCAGCAGCCTACGGACAGGGGACATTAAGCAGTACTTC. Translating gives CASSLRTGDIKQYF. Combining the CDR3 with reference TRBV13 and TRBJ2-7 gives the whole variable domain AAGVIQSPRHLIKEKRETATLKCYPIPRHDTVYWYQQGPGQDPQFLISFYEKMQSDKGSIPDRFSAQQFSDYHSELNMSSLELGDSALYFCASSLRTGDIKQYFGPGTRLTVT.

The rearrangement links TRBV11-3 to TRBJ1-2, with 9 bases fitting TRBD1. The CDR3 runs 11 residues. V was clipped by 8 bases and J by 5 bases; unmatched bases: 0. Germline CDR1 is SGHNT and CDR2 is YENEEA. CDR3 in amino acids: CASGTGYGYTF. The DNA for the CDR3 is TGTGCCAGCGGGACAGGGTATGGCTACACCTTC.

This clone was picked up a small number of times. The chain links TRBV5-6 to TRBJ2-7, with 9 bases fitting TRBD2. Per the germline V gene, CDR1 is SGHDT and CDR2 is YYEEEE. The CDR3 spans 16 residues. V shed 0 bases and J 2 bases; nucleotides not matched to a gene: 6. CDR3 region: CASSLEAGGIPYEQYF. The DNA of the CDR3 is TGTGCCAGCAGCTTGGAGGCGGGGGGGATCCCCTACGAGCAGTACTTC.

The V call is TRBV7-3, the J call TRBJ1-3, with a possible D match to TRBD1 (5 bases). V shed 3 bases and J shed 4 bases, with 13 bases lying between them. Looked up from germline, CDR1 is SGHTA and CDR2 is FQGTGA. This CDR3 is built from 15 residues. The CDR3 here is CASSLIPGYGNTIYF. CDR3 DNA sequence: TGTGCCAGCAGCTTGATCCCAGGGTACGGAAACACCATATATTTT.

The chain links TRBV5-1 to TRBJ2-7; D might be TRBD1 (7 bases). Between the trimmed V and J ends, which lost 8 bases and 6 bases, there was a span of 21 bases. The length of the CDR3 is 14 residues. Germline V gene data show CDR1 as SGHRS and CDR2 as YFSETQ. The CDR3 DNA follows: TGCGCCAGTTCGATCGGACAGGAGGGAAGCGAGCAGTACTTC. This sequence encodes CASSIGQEGSEQYF.

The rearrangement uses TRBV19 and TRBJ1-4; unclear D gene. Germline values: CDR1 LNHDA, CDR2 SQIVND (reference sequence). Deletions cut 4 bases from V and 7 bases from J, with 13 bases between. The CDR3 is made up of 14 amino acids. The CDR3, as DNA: TGTGCCAGTAGTACTTCTATTTCCTTTGAAAAACTGTTTTTT. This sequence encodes CASSTSISFEKLFF.

CDR3 in amino acids: CATNRDSYRSGANVLTF. The CDR3 DNA sequence: TGTGCCACCAACCGGGACTCCTATCGCTCTGGGGCCAACGTCCTGACTTTC. The chain recombines TRBV7-6 with TRBJ2-6, with D maybe TRBD2 (6 bases). The CDR3 totals 17 residues. The V gene lost 10 bases and the J gene lost 0 bases, with 19 bases spanning the gap. The germline CDR1 and CDR2 sequences are SGHVS and FNYEAQ.

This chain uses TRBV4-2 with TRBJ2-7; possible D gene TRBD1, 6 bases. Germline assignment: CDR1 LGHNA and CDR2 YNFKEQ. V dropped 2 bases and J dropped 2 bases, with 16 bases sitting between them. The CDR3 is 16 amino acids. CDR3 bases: TGTGCCAGCAGCCAAAAAGGACAGATCAACGCCTACGAGCAGTACTTC. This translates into CASSQKGQINAYEQYF.

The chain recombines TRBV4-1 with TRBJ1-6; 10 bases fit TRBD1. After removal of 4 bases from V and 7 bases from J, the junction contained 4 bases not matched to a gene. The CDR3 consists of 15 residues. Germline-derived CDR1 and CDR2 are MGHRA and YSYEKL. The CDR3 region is CASSRGQGENSPLHF. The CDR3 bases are TGCGCCAGCAGCCGAGGACAGGGGGAAAATTCACCCCTCCACTTT.

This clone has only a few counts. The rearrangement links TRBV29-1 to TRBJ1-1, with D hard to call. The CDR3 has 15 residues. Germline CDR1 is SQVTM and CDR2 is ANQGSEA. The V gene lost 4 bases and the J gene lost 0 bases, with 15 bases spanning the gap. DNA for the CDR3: TGCAGCGTTGGCGGTCGGATAACTATGAACACTGAAGCTTTCTTT. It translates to CSVGGRITMNTEAFF.

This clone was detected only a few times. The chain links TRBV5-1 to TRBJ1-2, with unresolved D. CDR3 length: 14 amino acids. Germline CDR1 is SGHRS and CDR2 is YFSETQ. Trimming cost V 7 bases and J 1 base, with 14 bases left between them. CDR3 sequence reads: CASRLTQFNYGYTF. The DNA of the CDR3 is TGCGCCAGCCGATTGACACAGTTTAACTATGGCTACACCTTC.

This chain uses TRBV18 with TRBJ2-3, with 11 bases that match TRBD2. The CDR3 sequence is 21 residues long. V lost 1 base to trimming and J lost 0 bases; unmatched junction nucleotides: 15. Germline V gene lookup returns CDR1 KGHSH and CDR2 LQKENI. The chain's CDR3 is CASSPLLLAGVSSTSTDTQYF. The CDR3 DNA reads TGTGCCAGCTCACCACTACTACTAGCGGGGGTCTCCTCCACCAGCACAGATACGCAGTATTTT.

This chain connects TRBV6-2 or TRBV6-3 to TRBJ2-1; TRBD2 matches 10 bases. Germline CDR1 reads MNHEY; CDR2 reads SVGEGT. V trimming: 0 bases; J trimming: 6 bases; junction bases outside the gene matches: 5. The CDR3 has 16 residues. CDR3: CASSYSELAGPNEQFF. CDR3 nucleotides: TGTGCCAGCAGTTACTCGGAACTAGCGGGGCCCAATGAGCAGTTCTTC.

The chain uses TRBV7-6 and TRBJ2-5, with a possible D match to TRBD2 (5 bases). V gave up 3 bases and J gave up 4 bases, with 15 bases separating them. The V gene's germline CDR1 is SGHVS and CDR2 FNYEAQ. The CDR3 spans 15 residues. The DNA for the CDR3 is TGTGCCAGCAGCTTCGGCCCGGGGAGCGGAGAGACCCAGTACTTC. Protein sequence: CASSFGPGSGETQYF.

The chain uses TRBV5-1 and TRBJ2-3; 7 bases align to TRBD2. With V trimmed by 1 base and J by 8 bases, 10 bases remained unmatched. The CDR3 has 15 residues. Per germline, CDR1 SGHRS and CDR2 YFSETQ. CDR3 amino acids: CASSLYSAGLSTQYF. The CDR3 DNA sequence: TGCGCCAGCAGCTTGTATTCCGCGGGACTAAGTACGCAGTATTTT.

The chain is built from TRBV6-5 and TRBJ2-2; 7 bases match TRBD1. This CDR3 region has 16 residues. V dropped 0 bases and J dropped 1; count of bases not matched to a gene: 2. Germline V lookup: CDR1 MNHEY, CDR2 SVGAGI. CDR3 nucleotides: TGTGCCAGCAGTTACTCACGGACAGGGAACACCGGGGAGCTGTTTTTT. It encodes CASSYSRTGNTGELFF.

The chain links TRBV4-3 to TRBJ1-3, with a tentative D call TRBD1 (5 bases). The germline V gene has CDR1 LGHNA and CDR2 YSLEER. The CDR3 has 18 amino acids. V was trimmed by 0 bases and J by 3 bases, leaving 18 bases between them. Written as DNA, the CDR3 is TGCGCCAGCAGCCAAGATCGCTGGGGGGGAAGCAGTGGAAACACCATATATTTT. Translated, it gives CASSQDRWGGSSGNTIYF.